This TCR beta chain was identified in a study of vaccination and CD4 T cells after COVID-19. On the study more broadly: The convalescents comprised six males and four females, two of them Hispanic.

An Oncomine TCR Beta short-read assay was used to sequence the DNA from cultured CD4+ T cells. TCRdb reanalysed the PCR reads using MiXCR and keeps one entry per CDR3 protein. The sample shows about 21,000 distinct CDR3 sequences, less than 75% of them seen only once. This CDR3 is 12 amino acids long. V was pared by 3 bases and J by 5 bases, with 10 bases between. CDR1 is SQVTM and CDR2 is ANQGSEA in the germline V gene. The treatment was: roughly 10-day PBMC culture with coronavirus spike peptide pools or control peptides (ViraFEST assay). As for this clonotype: Its antigen is unknown.

This receptor was taken from a human donor who had recovered from COVID-19. Sequences were obtained from CD4+ T cells from blood, cultured in vitro. V is TRBV29-1 and J is TRBJ1-1, with a possible D match to TRBD1 (5 bases). The CDR3 sequence is CSVDTRGTEAFF. CDR3 in DNA: TGCAGCGTTGACACTAGGGGTACTGAAGCTTTCTTT. The variable domain in full, completed from reference TRBV29-1 and TRBJ1-1, reads SAVISQKPSRDICQRGTSLTIQCQVDSQVTMMFWYRQQPGQSLTLIATANQGSEATYESGFVIDKFPISRPNLTFSTLTVSNMSPEDSSIYLCSVDTRGTEAFFGQGTRLTVV.